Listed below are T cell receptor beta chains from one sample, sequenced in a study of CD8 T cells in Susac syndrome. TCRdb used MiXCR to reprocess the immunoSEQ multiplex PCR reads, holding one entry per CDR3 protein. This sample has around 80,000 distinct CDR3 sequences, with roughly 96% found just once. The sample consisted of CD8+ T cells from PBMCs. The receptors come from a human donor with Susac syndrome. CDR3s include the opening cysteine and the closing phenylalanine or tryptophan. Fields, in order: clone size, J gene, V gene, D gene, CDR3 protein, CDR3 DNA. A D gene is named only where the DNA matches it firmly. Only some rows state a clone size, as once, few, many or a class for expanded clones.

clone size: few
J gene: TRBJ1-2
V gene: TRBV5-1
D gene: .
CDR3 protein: CASSPGTGRGYTF
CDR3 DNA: TGCGCCAGCAGCCCGGGAACAGGGCGAGGCTACACCTTC

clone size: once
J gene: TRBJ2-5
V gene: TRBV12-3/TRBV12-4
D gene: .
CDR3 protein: CASSSLGGVTQETQYF
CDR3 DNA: TGTGCCAGCAGTTCCCTGGGCGGGGTGACCCAAGAGACCCAGTACTTC

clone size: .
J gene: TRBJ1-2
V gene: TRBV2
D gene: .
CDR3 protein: CASMGRDYGYTF
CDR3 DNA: TGTGCCAGCATGGGGCGAGACTATGGCTACACCTTC

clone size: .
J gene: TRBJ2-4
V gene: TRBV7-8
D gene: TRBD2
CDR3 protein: CASSLWDYTNIQYF
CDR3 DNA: TGTGCCAGCAGCTTATGGGACTACACAAACATTCAGTACTTC

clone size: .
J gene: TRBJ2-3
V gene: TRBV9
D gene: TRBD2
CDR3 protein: CASSVSGGGTDTQYF
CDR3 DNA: TGTGCCAGCAGCGTAAGCGGGGGGGGCACAGATACGCAGTATTTT

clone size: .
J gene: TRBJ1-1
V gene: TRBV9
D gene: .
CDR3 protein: CASSVNGNTEAFF
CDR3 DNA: TGTGCCAGCAGCGTAAACGGAAACACTGAAGCTTTCTTT

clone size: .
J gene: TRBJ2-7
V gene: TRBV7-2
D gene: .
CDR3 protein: CASSPGLLEQYF
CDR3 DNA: TGTGCCAGCAGTCCGGGACTCCTCGAGCAGTACTTC

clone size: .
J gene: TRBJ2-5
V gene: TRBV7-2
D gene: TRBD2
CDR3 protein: CASSLGGLAFIETQYF
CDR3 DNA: TGTGCCAGCAGCTTAGGGGGACTAGCGTTTATCGAGACCCAGTACTTC

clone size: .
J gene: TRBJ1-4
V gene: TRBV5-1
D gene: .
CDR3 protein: CASSLTGAELFF
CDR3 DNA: TGCGCCAGCAGCTTAACGGGAGCAGAACTGTTTTTT

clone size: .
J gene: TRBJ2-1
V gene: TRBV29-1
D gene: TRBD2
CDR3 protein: CSVRLASANEQFF
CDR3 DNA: TGCAGCGTCCGACTAGCTTCCGCCAATGAGCAGTTCTTC

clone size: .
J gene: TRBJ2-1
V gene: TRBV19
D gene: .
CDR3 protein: CASSINGNIYNEQFF
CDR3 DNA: TGTGCCAGTAGTATCAACGGAAATATCTACAATGAGCAGTTCTTC

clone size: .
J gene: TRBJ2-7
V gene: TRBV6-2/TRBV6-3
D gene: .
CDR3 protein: CASIGSYEQYF
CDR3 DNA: TGTGCCAGCATCGGATCCTACGAGCAGTACTTC

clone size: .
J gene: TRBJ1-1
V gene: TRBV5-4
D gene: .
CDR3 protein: CASSLQGSTEAFF
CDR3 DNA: TGTGCCAGCAGCTTACAGGGATCGACTGAAGCTTTCTTT

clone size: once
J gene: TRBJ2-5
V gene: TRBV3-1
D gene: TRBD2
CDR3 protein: CASSQLSGEETQYF
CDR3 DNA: TGTGCCAGCAGCCAATTGAGCGGGGAAGAGACCCAGTACTTC

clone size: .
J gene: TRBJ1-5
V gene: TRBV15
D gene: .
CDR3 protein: CATSREGVGSNQPQHF
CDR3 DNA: TGTGCCACCAGCAGAGAGGGGGTAGGGAGCAATCAGCCCCAGCATTTT

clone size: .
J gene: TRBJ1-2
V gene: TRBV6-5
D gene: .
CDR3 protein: CASSYEGNYGYTF
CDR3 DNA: TGTGCCAGCAGTTACGAGGGCAACTATGGCTACACCTTC

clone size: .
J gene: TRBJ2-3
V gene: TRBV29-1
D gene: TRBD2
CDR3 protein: CSVGGGSTDTQYF
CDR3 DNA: TGCAGCGTTGGGGGGGGGAGCACAGATACGCAGTATTTT

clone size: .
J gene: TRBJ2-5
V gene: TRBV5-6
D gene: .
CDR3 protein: CASSLDETQYF
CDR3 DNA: TGTGCCAGCAGCTTGGACGAGACCCAGTACTTC

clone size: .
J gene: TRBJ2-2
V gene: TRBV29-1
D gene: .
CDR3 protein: CSVEGNANTGELFF
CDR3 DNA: TGCAGCGTTGAAGGAAACGCGAACACCGGGGAGCTGTTTTTT

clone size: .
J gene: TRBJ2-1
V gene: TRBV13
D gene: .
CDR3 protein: CASSATENPVRYEQFF
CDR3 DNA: TGTGCCAGCAGCGCCACCGAAAACCCGGTTCGGTATGAGCAGTTCTTC

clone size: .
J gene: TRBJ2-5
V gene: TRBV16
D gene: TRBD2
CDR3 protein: CASSQSWAGGETQYF
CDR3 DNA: TGTGCCAGCAGCCAATCTTGGGCGGGAGGAGAGACCCAGTACTTC

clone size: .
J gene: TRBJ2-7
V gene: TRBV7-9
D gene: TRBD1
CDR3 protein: CASSSRQGSPEQYF
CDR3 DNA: TGTGCCAGCAGCTCGCGACAGGGAAGTCCAGAGCAGTACTTC

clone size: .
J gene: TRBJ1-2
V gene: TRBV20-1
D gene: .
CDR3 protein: CSAPSGGGLSGYTF
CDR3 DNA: TGCAGTGCCCCCTCGGGAGGGGGTCTTAGTGGCTACACCTTC

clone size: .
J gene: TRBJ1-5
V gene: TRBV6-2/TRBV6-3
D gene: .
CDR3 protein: CASSFDTRQTSNQPQHF
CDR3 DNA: TGTGCCAGCAGTTTTGACACGAGGCAGACTAGCAATCAGCCCCAGCATTTT

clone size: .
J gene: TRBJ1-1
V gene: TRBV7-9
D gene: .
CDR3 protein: CASSLSSRFTNTEAFF
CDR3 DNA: TGTGCCAGCAGCTTATCGAGTCGATTCACTAACACTGAAGCTTTCTTT

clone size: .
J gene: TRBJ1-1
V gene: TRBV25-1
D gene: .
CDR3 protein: CASSEKGRARAEAFF
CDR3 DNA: TGTGCCAGCAGTGAAAAGGGCAGGGCGAGGGCTGAAGCTTTCTTT

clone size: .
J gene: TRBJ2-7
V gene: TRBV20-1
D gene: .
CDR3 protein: CSARDEYEQYF
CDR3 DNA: TGCAGTGCGCGAGACGAGTACGAGCAGTACTTC

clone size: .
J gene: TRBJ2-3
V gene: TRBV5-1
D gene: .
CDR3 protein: CASSFALSFGADTQYF
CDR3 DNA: TGCGCCAGCAGCTTCGCGCTCTCCTTTGGCGCAGATACGCAGTATTTT

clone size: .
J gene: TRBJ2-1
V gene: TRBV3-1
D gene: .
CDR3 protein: CASSQAPSGAQFF
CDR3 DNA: TGTGCCAGCAGCCAAGCGCCGTCAGGGGCCCAGTTCTTC

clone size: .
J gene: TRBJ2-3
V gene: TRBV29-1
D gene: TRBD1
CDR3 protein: CSVGRTGYTQYF
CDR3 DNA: TGCAGCGTTGGCAGGACAGGGTATACGCAGTATTTT

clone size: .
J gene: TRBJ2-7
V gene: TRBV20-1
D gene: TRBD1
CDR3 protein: CSAREDRDRVTYEQYF
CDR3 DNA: TGCAGTGCTAGAGAAGACCGGGACAGGGTAACCTACGAGCAGTACTTC

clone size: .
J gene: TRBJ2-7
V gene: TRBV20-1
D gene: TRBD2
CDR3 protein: CSATSGRAGFREQYF
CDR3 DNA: TGCAGTGCCACTAGCGGGAGGGCCGGTTTTCGCGAGCAGTACTTC

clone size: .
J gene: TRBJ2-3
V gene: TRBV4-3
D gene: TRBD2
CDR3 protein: CASSQDSGGFTDTQYF
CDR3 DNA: TGCGCCAGCAGCCAAGACAGCGGGGGGTTCACAGATACGCAGTATTTT

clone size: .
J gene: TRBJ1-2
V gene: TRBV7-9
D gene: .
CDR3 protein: CASSSTLDEFPNYGYTF
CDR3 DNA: TGTGCCAGCAGCTCCACTTTAGACGAATTCCCGAACTATGGCTACACCTTC

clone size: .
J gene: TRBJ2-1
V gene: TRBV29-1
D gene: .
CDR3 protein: CSFFGSSFGEQFF
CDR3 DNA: .

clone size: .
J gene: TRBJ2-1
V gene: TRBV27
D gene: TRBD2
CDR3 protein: CASSTTSGSFFF
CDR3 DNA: TGTGCCAGCTCCACAACTAGCGGGAGCTTCTTCTTC

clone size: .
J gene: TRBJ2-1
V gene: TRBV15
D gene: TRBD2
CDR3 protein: CATSREGLAGGPLDNEQFF
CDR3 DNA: TGTGCCACCAGCAGAGAAGGTCTAGCGGGAGGGCCTCTCGACAATGAGCAGTTCTTC

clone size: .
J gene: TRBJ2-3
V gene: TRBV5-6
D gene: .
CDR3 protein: CASSNPTYYSTDTQYF
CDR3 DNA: TGTGCCAGCAGCAATCCGACCTATTACTCCACAGATACGCAGTATTTT

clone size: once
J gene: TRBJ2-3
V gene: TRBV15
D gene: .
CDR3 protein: CATSRDPGTKDTQYF
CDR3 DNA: TGTGCCACCAGCAGAGATCCCGGAACTAAAGATACGCAGTATTTT

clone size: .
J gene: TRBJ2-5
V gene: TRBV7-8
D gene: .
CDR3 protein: CASSLAYGDSKETQYF
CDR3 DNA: TGTGCCAGCAGCTTAGCGTATGGAGACAGTAAAGAGACCCAGTACTTC